Described below is a single T cell receptor beta chain sequence and its context. Antigen specificity is unknown. Between the trimmed V and J ends, which lost 5 bases and 1 base, there was a span of 8 bases. In germline, CDR1 is SQVTM, CDR2 ANQGSEA. This CDR3 comprises 12 residues. The sample is drawn from a study of early stage breast cancer tumors. On the study more broadly: Of fewer than 20 invasive breast tumors, around 13 were hormone receptor-positive, HER2-negative.

The method was immunoSEQ multiplex PCR; TCRdb's version includes in-frame clones alone and lacks a portion of them. The sample consists of over 25,000 clones, 80% of them appearing once. Findings and limits, study-wide: In most of the 16 patients, blood comparison separated tumor from normal breast. Compared with adjacent normal breast tissue, tumors showed around 2.5-fold greater T cell density and higher clonality.

The TCR originated in a person aged 55 to 70 with breast cancer. The gene calls are TRBV29-1 and TRBJ1-1, with D uncertain. The sequencing sample was made of blood. DNA for the CDR3: TGCAGCGTTTATCTAGCGAACACTGAAGCTTTCTTT. Its protein product is CSVYLANTEAFF.